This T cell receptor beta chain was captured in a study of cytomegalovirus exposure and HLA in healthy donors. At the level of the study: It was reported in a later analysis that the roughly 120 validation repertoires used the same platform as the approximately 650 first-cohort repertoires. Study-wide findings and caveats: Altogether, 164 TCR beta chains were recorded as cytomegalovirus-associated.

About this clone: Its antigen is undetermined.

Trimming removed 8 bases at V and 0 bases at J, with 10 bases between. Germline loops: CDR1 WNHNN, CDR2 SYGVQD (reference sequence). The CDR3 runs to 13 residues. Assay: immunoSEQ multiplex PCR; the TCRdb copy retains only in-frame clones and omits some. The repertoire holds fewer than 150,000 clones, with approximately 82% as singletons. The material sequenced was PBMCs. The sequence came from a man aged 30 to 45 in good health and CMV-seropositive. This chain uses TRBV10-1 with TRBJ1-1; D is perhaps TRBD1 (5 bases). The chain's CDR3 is CASRRTLNTEAFF. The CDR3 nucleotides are TGCGCCAGCCGAAGGACACTGAACACTGAAGCTTTCTTT.